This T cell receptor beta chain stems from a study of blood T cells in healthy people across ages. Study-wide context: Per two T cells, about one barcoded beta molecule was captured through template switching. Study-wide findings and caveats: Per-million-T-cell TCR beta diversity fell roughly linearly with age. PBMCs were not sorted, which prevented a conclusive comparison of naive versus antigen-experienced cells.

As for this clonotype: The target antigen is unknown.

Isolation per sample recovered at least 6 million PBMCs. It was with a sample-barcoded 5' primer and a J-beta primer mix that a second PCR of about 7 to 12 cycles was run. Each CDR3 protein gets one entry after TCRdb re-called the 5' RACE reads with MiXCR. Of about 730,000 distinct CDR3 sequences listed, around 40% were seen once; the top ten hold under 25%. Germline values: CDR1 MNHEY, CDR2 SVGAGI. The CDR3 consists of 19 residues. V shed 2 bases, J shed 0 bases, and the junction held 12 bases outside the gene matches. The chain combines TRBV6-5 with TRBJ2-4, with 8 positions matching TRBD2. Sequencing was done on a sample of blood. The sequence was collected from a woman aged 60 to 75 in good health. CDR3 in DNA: TGTGCCAGCAGTTACGAAACTAGCGGTATCCCTCTAGCCAAAAACATTCAGTACTTC. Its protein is CASSYETSGIPLAKNIQYF.